The 11 T cell receptor beta chains below were found in one sample sequenced in a study of CD8+ T cells in alopecia areata. Sequencing used cDNA as its template, made by extracting RNA and reverse transcribing it. Libraries were prepared by immunoSEQ multiplex PCR; TCRdb keeps only in-frame clonotypes and omits some of them. This table holds about 260,000 clones, approximately 60% found once. Treatment of the sample: oral pan-JAK inhibitor, 5-10 mg twice daily. Sequencing used CD4+ T cells sorted from blood, obtained around week 54, from a patient treated with tofacitinib. Every receptor here comes from a human donor with alopecia areata.

The V and J genes are TRBV29-1 and TRBJ1-1; 10 positions agree with TRBD1. V was clipped by 6 bases and J by 2 bases; unmatched bases: 0. Germline values: CDR1 SQVTM, CDR2 ANQGSEA. The CDR3 has 12 residues. CDR3 residues: CSVTGGNTEAFF. DNA for the CDR3: TGCAGCGTGACAGGGGGCAACACTGAAGCTTTCTTT.

The rearrangement uses TRBV30 and TRBJ1-1, with D possibly matching TRBD1 (5 bases). CDR1 is GTSNPN and CDR2 is SVGIG in the germline V gene (reference sequence). The CDR3 runs 13 residues. Trimming left V 5 bases short and J 1 base short, with 11 bases between. DNA of the CDR3: TGTGCCTGGGCAGGGTTCGGGAACACTGAAGCTTTCTTT. Its protein is CAWAGFGNTEAFF.

In its sample, this clone was seen a few times. This rearrangement joins TRBV5-6 to TRBJ1-2; TRBD1 matches 7 bases. V lost 4 bases and J lost 4; bases outside the gene matches: 10. Germline CDR1 reads SGHDT; CDR2 reads YYEEEE. The CDR3 is 15 residues long. CDR3 amino acids: CASSLTMDRIYGYTF. CDR3 DNA sequence: TGTGCCAGCAGCCTGACGATGGACAGGATCTATGGCTACACCTTC.

CDR3 DNA sequence: TGTGCCAGCAGCAGACAGGCGGACTCCTACGAGCAGTACTTC. This sequence encodes CASSRQADSYEQYF. The V gene is TRBV9, the J gene TRBJ2-7; weak D call: TRBD1 (6 bases). The CDR3 runs to 14 residues. The germline V gene encodes CDR1 SGDLS and CDR2 YYNGEE. V was shortened by 4 bases and J by 0 bases, with 11 bases between the two germline ends.

The chain joins TRBV5-1 to TRBJ1-6; D is uncertain. Trimming removed 5 bases at V and 11 bases at J, with 14 bases between. Germline values: CDR1 SGHRS, CDR2 YFSETQ. This CDR3 region has 13 residues. The CDR3 DNA follows: TGCGCCAGCAGACGATCAGAGGAGGCACCCCTCCACTTT. Encoded protein: CASRRSEEAPLHF.

The V and J genes are TRBV11-2 and TRBJ2-5; D is uncertain. CDR3 length equals 12 residues. In germline, CDR1 is SGHAT, CDR2 FQNNGV. V gave up 1 base and J gave up 5 bases, with 5 bases separating them. The CDR3 reads CASSLAKETQYF. CDR3 sequence (DNA): TGTGCCAGCAGCTTAGCTAAGGAGACCCAGTACTTC.

The rearrangement uses TRBV6-5 and TRBJ2-3; D tentatively fits TRBD1 or TRBD2 (6 bases each). Trimming removed 4 bases at V and 5 bases at J, with 16 bases between. The CDR3 totals 15 residues. Germline CDR1 MNHEY, CDR2 SVGAGI. The CDR3: CASSSLGGPRDTQYF. DNA of the CDR3: TGTGCCAGCAGTTCCCTTGGGGGGCCTCGAGATACGCAGTATTTT.

This clone has more than one count but fewer than ten. The J gene is TRBJ2-7, the V gene TRBV6-1, with unresolved D. This CDR3 comprises 12 residues. V lost 11 bases to trimming and J lost 3 bases, with 14 bases between them. Germline lookup yields CDR1 MNHNS and CDR2 SASEGT. In DNA form, the CDR3 reads TGTGCCCTGGGGTTGTTGGGCTACGAGCAGTACTTC. It encodes CALGLLGYEQYF.

The genes are TRBV7-9 and TRBJ2-5, with 9 bases aligning to TRBD1. This CDR3 comprises 16 residues. V trimming: 2 bases; J trimming: 4 bases; junction bases outside the gene matches: 8. CDR1 is SEHNR, CDR2 FQNEAQ, per germline (reference sequence). The CDR3 nucleotides read TGTGCCAGCAGCTTATCCGGGACAGGGAGTCTAGAGACCCAGTACTTC. Translated: CASSLSGTGSLETQYF.

The V gene is TRBV30, the J gene TRBJ1-2; TRBD1 aligns across 9 bases. V shed 4 bases, J shed 1 base, and the junction held 13 bases outside the gene matches. The CDR3 spans 17 residues. Germline values: CDR1 GTSNPN, CDR2 SVGIG (reference sequence). CDR3 bases: TGTGCCTGGAATTTTTCCCCGGGACAGGGTATTAACTATGGCTACACCTTC. Its translation is CAWNFSPGQGINYGYTF.

The chain employs TRBV7-2 and TRBJ2-2; D uncertain. V was shortened by 1 base and J by 4 bases, with 7 bases between the two germline ends. Germline V gene sequence: CDR1 SGHTA, CDR2 FQGNSA. The CDR3 sequence is 14 residues long. This CDR3 reads CASSLVIITGELFF. The CDR3 DNA is TGTGCCAGCAGCTTAGTCATAATCACCGGGGAGCTGTTTTTT.